This T cell receptor (beta chain) was sequenced for a study of molecular identifiers for immune sequencing clone quantification. Germline V gene data show CDR1 as MGHRA and CDR2 as YSYEKL. The CDR3 length is 18 residues. V was pared by 0 bases and J by 0 bases, with 16 bases between. Naive CD8 libraries came from around 20,000 to 990,000 sorted cells with 10%, 30% or 50% RNA. CD8+CD4-CCR7+CD45RA+ cells were sorted as naive CD8 T cells. Notes on the study in general: More than 97% of effector molecules, versus under 1% of naive-cell molecules, belonged to clones above 20 RNA copies.

For this clonotype: Its antigen is still unknown.

Methods described previously, with TCR primers listed, were used for bulk TCR libraries. TCRdb called the PCR reads again in MiXCR, with one record for every CDR3 protein. The table lists about half a million distinct CDR3 sequences, about a fifth of them singletons. This chain links TRBV4-1 with TRBJ2-3; D could derive from TRBD1 or TRBD2 (5 bases each). Specimen: naive CD8+ T cells from blood, with Jurkat cell RNA spiked in. As to subset: FACS-sorted CD8+CD4-CCR7+CD45RA+ naive T cells. This sequence was found in a human donor in good health. Some libraries in this study had Jurkat cell RNA spiked in. In DNA form, the CDR3 reads TGCGCCAGCAGCCAAGATGCGCAGGGTTTAGCGAGCACAGATACGCAGTATTTT. Encoded protein: CASSQDAQGLASTDTQYF.